This T cell receptor (beta chain) was recovered during a study of cytomegalovirus exposure and HLA in healthy donors. About the study: Earlier findings included about 120 million unique TCR beta sequences obtained from 180 million or so T cells.

Losses at the gene ends were 6 bases for V and 5 bases for J; bases not matched to a gene: 6. The CDR3 is made up of 13 amino acids. Per the germline V gene, CDR1 is SNHLY and CDR2 is FYNNEI. A note on this clone: No antigen is known for it.

The study's findings and limits: Follow-up analysis later connected one missense variant in DCLRE1C with trimming of TCR beta V- and J-genes. Fewer N-insertions than the 666-donor mean were reportedly shown by an Asian-associated ancestry cluster in a later analysis.

With 60 Vbeta and 13 Jbeta primers, the PCR was carried out. Libraries were prepared by immunoSEQ multiplex PCR; TCRdb keeps only in-frame clonotypes and omits some of them. This table has approximately 90,000 clones, more than 70% appearing once. This clonotype was sampled from a man in his thirties or forties in good health and CMV-seronegative. The sample consisted of PBMCs. The chain links TRBV2 to TRBJ1-2; 7 bases are shared with TRBD1. The CDR3 coding sequence is TGTGCCAGCAGAGATGACAGGGAATATGGCTACACCTTC. This gives the protein CASRDDREYGYTF.